This T cell receptor (beta chain) originates from a study of cytomegalovirus exposure and HLA in healthy donors. TCRdb's table, derived via immunoSEQ multiplex PCR, lists solely in-frame clones and lacks some. The data hold around 150,000 clones, with approximately 91% observed a single time. J was trimmed by 0 bases and V by 3 bases; bases with no gene match: 9. There are 17 residues in the CDR3. Germline V lookup: CDR1 SGDLS, CDR2 YYNGEE. The chain uses TRBV9 and TRBJ2-3; 8 bases agree with TRBD1. The origin of this receptor is a woman in her late teens or twenties in good health and CMV-seropositive. Sequencing was performed on PBMCs. In DNA form, the CDR3 reads TGTGCCAGCAGCGCCTTGGGACAGGTGAAGAGCACAGATACGCAGTATTTT. This gives the protein CASSALGQVKSTDTQYF.